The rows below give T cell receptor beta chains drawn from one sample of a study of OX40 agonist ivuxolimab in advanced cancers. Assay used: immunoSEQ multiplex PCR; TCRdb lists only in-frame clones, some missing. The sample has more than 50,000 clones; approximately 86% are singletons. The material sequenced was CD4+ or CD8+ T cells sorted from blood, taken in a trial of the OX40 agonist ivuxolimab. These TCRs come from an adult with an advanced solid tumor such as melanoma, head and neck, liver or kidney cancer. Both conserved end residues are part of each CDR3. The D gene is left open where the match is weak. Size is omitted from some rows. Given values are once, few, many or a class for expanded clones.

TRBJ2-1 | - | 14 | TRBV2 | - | CASRAAGTVRRQFF | TGTGCCAGCAGGGCAGCGGGGACAGTGCGTCGGCAGTTCTTC
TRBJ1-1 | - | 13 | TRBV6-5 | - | CASSSIQGTEAFF | TGTGCCAGCAGTTCAATACAGGGCACTGAAGCTTTCTTT
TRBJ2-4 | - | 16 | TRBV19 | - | CASSIGGSVAKNIQYF | TGTGCCAGTAGTATAGGAGGTTCGGTAGCCAAAAACATTCAGTACTTC
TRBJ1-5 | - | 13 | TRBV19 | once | CASSMEGNQPQHF | TGTGCCAGTAGTATGGAGGGGAATCAGCCCCAGCATTTT
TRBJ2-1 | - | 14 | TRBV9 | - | CASSTRTTNGEQFF | TGTGCCAGCAGCACTCGGACTACGAATGGTGAGCAGTTCTTC
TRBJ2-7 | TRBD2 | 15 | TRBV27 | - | CASSRGLAGAYEQYF | TGTGCCAGCAGTAGGGGACTAGCGGGGGCCTACGAGCAGTACTTC
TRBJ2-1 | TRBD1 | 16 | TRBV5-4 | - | CASSSASGQDYNEQFF | TGTGCCAGCAGCTCGGCGTCGGGACAGGACTACAATGAGCAGTTCTTC
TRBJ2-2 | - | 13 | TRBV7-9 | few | CASRDTGTGELFF | TGTGCCAGCAGGGACACAGGGACCGGGGAGCTGTTTTTT
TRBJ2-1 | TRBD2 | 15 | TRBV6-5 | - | CASSLAGATYNEQFF | TGTGCCAGCAGTTTAGCGGGGGCCACCTACAATGAGCAGTTCTTC
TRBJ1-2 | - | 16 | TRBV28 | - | CASSPGWGAGGYGYTF | TGTGCCAGCAGCCCGGGGTGGGGGGCCGGAGGGTATGGCTACACCTTC
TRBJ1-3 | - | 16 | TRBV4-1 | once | CASSQIEQGVWNTIYF | TGCGCCAGCAGCCAGATCGAACAGGGTGTCTGGAACACCATATATTTT
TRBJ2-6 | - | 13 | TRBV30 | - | CAWNIAGANVLTF | TGTGCCTGGAACATTGCTGGGGCCAACGTCCTGACTTTC
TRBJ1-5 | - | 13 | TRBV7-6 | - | CASSLTSNQPQHF | TGTGCCAGCAGCTTAACCAGCAATCAGCCCCAGCATTTT
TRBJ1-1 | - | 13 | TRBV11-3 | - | CASSLSPNTEAFF | TGTGCCAGCAGCTTATCACCGAACACTGAAGCTTTCTTT
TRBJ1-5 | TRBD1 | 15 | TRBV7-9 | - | CASSAGTGVNQPQHF | TGTGCCAGCAGCGCCGGGACAGGGGTGAATCAGCCCCAGCATTTT
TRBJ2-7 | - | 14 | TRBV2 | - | CANRAERSSYEQYF | TGTGCCAACAGGGCGGAAAGAAGCTCCTACGAGCAGTACTTC
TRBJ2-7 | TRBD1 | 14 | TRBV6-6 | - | CASRRDRGRYEQYF | TGTGCCAGCAGAAGGGACAGGGGGCGCTACGAGCAGTACTTC
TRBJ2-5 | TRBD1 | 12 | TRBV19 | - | CASGDRKETQYF | TGTGCCAGTGGGGACAGGAAAGAGACCCAGTACTTC
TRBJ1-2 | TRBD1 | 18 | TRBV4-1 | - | CASSQDLVDRGLNYGYTF | TGCGCCAGCAGCCAAGATCTCGTAGACAGGGGTCTAAACTATGGCTACACCTTC
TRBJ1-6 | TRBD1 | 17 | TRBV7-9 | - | CASSFRQGNSYNSPLHF | TGTGCCAGCAGCTTTCGACAGGGGAACTCCTATAATTCACCCCTCCACTTT
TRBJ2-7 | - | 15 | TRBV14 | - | CASSQDGLFTYEQYF | TGTGCCAGCAGCCAAGATGGCCTGTTTACCTACGAGCAGTACTTC
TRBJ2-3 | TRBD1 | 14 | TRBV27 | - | CASTTGAHTDTQYF | TGTGCCAGCACCACAGGGGCCCACACAGATACGCAGTATTTT
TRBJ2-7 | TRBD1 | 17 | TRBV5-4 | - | CASSLALGVKGAYEQYF | TGTGCCAGCAGCTTGGCCCTCGGCGTAAAGGGGGCATACGAGCAGTACTTC
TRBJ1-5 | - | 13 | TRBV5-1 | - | CASSEGRNQPQHF | TGCGCCAGCAGTGAGGGACGCAATCAGCCCCAGCATTTT
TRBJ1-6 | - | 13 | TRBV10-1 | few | CASSGTASSPLHF | TGCGCCAGCAGTGGTACAGCCAGTTCACCCCTCCACTTT
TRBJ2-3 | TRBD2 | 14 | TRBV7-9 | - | CASSLAGNGGTQYF | TGTGCCAGCAGTCTAGCGGGGAACGGGGGAACGCAGTATTTT
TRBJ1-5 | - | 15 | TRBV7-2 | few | CASSPRQGGGLPQHF | TGTGCCAGCAGCCCGAGGCAGGGAGGAGGACTGCCCCAGCATTTT
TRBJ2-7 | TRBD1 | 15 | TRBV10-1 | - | CASSEMGTGSYEQYF | TGCGCCAGCAGTGAGATGGGGACAGGGAGCTACGAGCAGTACTTC
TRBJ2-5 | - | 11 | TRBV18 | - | CASSSQETQYF | TGTGCCAGCTCGTCACAAGAGACCCAGTACTTC
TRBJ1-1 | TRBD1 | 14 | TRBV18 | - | CASSGTGVNTEAFF | TGTGCCAGCTCAGGGACAGGGGTGAACACTGAAGCTTTCTTT
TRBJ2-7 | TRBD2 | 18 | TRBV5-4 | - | CASSSGTISGGAMDEQYF | TGTGCCAGCAGCTCTGGCACAATTAGCGGGGGGGCTATGGACGAGCAGTACTTC
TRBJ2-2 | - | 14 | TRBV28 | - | CASRLLGNTGELFF | TGTGCCAGCAGACTCCTAGGGAACACCGGGGAGCTGTTTTTT
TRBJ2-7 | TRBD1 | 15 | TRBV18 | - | CASSPAGTGAYEQYF | TGTGCCAGCTCACCGGCCGGGACAGGGGCCTACGAGCAGTACTTC
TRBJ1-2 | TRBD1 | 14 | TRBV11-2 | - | CASSLGDSNYGYTF | TGTGCCAGCAGCTTAGGGGACAGTAACTATGGCTACACCTTC
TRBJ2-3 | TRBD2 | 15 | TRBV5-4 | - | CATGGSGGSTDTQYF | TGTGCCACCGGGGGCAGCGGGGGAAGCACAGATACGCAGTATTTT
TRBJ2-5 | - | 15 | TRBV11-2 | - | CASSLDGRVAETQYF | TGTGCCAGCAGCTTAGATGGCAGGGTGGCAGAGACCCAGTACTTC
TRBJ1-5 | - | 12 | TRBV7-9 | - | CASQVINQPQHF | TGTGCCAGCCAGGTGATCAATCAGCCCCAGCATTTT
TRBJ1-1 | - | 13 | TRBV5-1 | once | CASSLTQDTEAFF | TGCGCCAGCAGCTTGACGCAGGACACTGAAGCTTTCTTT
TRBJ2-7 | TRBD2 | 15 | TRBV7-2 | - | CASSSRLASSYEQYF | TGTGCCAGCAGCTCTCGACTAGCGAGCTCCTACGAGCAGTACTTC
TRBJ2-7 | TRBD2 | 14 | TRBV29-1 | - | CSAGRGEGSYEQYF | TGCAGCGCCGGTCGAGGGGAGGGTTCCTACGAGCAGTACTTC
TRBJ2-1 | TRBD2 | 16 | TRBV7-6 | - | CASSPLRTSAYNEQFF | TGTGCCAGCAGCCCCCTAAGGACTAGCGCCTACAATGAGCAGTTCTTC
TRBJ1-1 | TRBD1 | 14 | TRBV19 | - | CASSIRGQGKRAFF | TGTGCCAGTAGTATTCGAGGACAGGGGAAGAGAGCTTTCTTT
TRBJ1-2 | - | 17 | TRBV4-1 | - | CASSQVGRQWGAGGYTF | TGCGCCAGCAGCCAAGTGGGTCGCCAATGGGGGGCAGGGGGCTACACCTTC
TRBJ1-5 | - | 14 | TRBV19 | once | CASRRQASNQPQHF | TGTGCCAGTAGAAGGCAAGCTAGCAATCAGCCCCAGCATTTT
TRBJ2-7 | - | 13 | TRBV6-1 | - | CASSTPGPAEQYF | TGTGCCAGCAGTACTCCGGGCCCGGCTGAGCAGTACTTC
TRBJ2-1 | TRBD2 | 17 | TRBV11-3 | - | CASSRAGGRDSYNEQFF | TGTGCCAGCAGCCGCGCCGGCGGGAGGGACTCCTACAATGAGCAGTTCTTC
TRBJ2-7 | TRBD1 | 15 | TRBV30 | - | CAWTLPQGTYYEQYF | TGTGCCTGGACCCTCCCACAGGGGACCTACTACGAGCAGTACTTC
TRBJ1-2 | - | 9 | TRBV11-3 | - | CASYGGYTF | TGTGCCAGCTATGGAGGCTACACCTTC
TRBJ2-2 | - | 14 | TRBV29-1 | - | CSVPGQLLTGELFF | TGCAGCGTTCCAGGACAGCTCTTGACCGGGGAGCTGTTTTTT
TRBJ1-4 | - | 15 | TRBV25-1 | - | CASSEWGQGPEKLFF | TGTGCCAGCAGTGAATGGGGGCAGGGCCCTGAAAAACTGTTTTTT
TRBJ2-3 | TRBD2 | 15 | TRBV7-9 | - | CASSKTSGRVDTQYF | TGTGCCAGCAGCAAGACTAGCGGGAGGGTAGATACGCAGTATTTT
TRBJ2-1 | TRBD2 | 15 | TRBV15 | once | CATSRGGGSYNEQFF | TGTGCCACCAGCAGAGGGGGGGGATCCTACAATGAGCAGTTCTTC
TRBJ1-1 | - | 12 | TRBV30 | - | CAWEQGNTEAFF | TGTGCCTGGGAGCAGGGGAACACTGAAGCTTTCTTT
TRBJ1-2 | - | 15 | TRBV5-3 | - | CARSLPAGWNYGYTF | TGTGCCAGAAGCTTGCCGGCAGGGTGGAACTATGGCTACACCTTC
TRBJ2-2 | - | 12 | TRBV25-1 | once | CASTENTGELFF | TGTGCCAGCACAGAAAACACCGGGGAGCTGTTTTTT